A single sample is the source of the 16 T cell receptor beta chains below, sequenced in a study of blood T cell repertoires in COVID-19. The assay was immunoSEQ multiplex PCR, and TCRdb's table has in-frame clones only and misses some. The table includes just over 300,000 clones, roughly 90% detected once. Sequencing was carried out using peripheral blood. All receptors derive from a woman under 40 with COVID-19, enrolled during active disease.

The chain uses TRBV5-8 and TRBJ1-6; 7 bases map to TRBD1. The V gene end was trimmed by 3 bases and the J gene end by 5 bases; junction bases not matched to a gene: 2. This CDR3 region has 14 residues. Germline V gives CDR1 SGHTS, CDR2 YDEGEE. The CDR3 loop reads CASSSGTDNSPLHF. In DNA form, the CDR3 reads TGTGCCAGCAGCTCCGGGACAGATAATTCACCCCTCCACTTT.

This clone has just a few counts. The gene calls are TRBV30 and TRBJ2-7; possibly TRBD1 for D (5 bases). V was clipped by 1 base and J by 0 bases, with 7 bases between them. The CDR3 length is 13 residues. CDR1 is GTSNPN and CDR2 is SVGIG in the germline V gene (reference sequence). Here the CDR3 reads CAWSEGVSYEQYF. Written as DNA, the CDR3 is TGTGCCTGGAGTGAAGGGGTCTCCTACGAGCAGTACTTC.

Comment on this clone: Mismatch with germline at one junction end may stem from a read error. The chain carries TRBV30 and TRBJ2-7; TRBD1 is a possible D gene (6 bases). The germline V gene encodes CDR1 GTSNPN and CDR2 SVGIG (reference sequence). This CDR3 is built from 13 residues. The chain's CDR3 is CAWFPGQRGERYF. The CDR3, as DNA: TGTGCCTGGTTCCCCGGACAGAGAGGGGAGCGGTACTTC.

V is TRBV3-1 (or the pseudogene TRBV3-2) and J is TRBJ2-7; perhaps TRBD1 as D (6 bases). Trimming took off 1 base at V and 3 bases at J, with 13 bases between the two ends. The CDR3 runs 15 residues. Germline CDR1 is LGHDT and CDR2 is YNNKEL (reference sequence). The CDR3 here is CASSQGIGQYYEQYF. The CDR3, as DNA: TGTGCCAGCAGCCAAGGAATTGGACAGTACTACGAGCAGTACTTC.

The chain employs TRBV5-6 and TRBJ1-2, with a tentative D call TRBD1 (5 bases). CDR3 length equals 15 residues. V lost 1 base, J lost 4 bases, and 14 bases lay in between. Looked up from germline, CDR1 is SGHDT and CDR2 is YYEEEE. Written as DNA, the CDR3 is TGTGCCAGCAGCTTGCGGGGACTTTCCCGCTATGGCTACACCTTC. Translation: CASSLRGLSRYGYTF.

V usage is TRBV28 and J usage is TRBJ2-5, with unresolved D. Deletions cut 5 bases from V and 4 bases from J, with 8 bases between. The CDR3 is 12 residues long. Germline V CDR1 and CDR2: MDHEN, SYDVKM. CDR3 amino acids: CASSLEVETQYF. The CDR3 region has the DNA TGTGCCAGCAGTCTCGAGGTAGAGACCCAGTACTTC.

This clone was observed a single time. V is TRBV6-4 and J is TRBJ1-6; 7 nucleotides match TRBD1. Germline V CDR1 and CDR2: MRHNA, SNTAGT. This CDR3 contains 16 residues. The junction had 4 bases not matched to a gene; V was cut back by 0 bases and J by 5 bases. CDR3 DNA sequence: TGTGCCAGCAGTGACTCAAAGAGGGGGCATAATTCACCCCTCCACTTT. The encoded protein is CASSDSKRGHNSPLHF.

The chain couples TRBV10-3 to TRBJ2-3, with TRBD2 matching over 8 bases. The CDR3 is 13 residues long. The germline V gene has CDR1 ENHRY and CDR2 SYGVKD. The V gene end was trimmed by 7 bases and the J gene end by 5 bases; junction bases not matched to a gene: 5. CDR3 amino acids: CAITRGGIDTQYF. DNA of the CDR3: TGTGCCATCACACGGGGGGGCATAGATACGCAGTATTTT.

CDR3: CASSLAKVAGGQYEQFF. CDR3 DNA sequence: TGTGCCAGCAGCTTAGCGAAAGTTGCGGGGGGGCAGTATGAGCAGTTCTTC. This chain joins TRBV7-2 and TRBJ2-1, with TRBD2 identical over 9 bases. The trim removed 0 bases at V and 8 bases at J, leaving 11 bases unmatched. CDR3 length: 17 amino acids. Germline V CDR1 and CDR2: SGHTA, FQGNSA.

This sequence joins TRBV24-1 and TRBJ1-2; TRBD1 matches at 7 bases. Losses at the gene ends were 3 bases for V and 6 bases for J; bases not matched to a gene: 18. Germline CDR1 and CDR2: KGHDR and SFDVKD. The length of the CDR3 is 18 residues. This chain's CDR3 is CATSDPPGTAGALDGYTF. The CDR3 nucleotides read TGTGCCACCAGTGATCCCCCCGGGACAGCAGGGGCATTAGATGGCTACACCTTC.

V usage is TRBV12-3 or TRBV12-4 and J usage is TRBJ1-1; no clear D. The length of the CDR3 is 13 residues. Trimming removed 7 bases at V and 4 bases at J, with 13 bases between. The CDR3 sequence is CASMLQIATEAFF. CDR3 in DNA: TGTGCCAGCATGTTACAGATCGCCACTGAAGCTTTCTTT.

The rearrangement joins TRBV7-3 to TRBJ1-1; D not certain. The CDR3 is 14 amino acids. Germline V gives CDR1 SGHTA, CDR2 FQGTGA. Trimming stripped 4 bases from V and 2 bases from J, with 11 bases between. The CDR3 DNA reads as TGTGCCAGCAGCTCCGGCCGGGGAAACACTGAAGCTTTCTTT. Translating it yields CASSSGRGNTEAFF. The full variable domain, completed using reference TRBV7-3 and TRBJ1-1, is GAGVSQTPSNKVTEKGKYVELRCDPISGHTALYWYRQSLGQGPEFLIYFQGTGAADDSGLPNDRFFAVRPEGSVSTLKIQRTERGDSAVYLCASSSGRGNTEAFFGQGTRLTVV.

V gene TRBV3-1 (or the pseudogene TRBV3-2) combines with J gene TRBJ2-5; D may be TRBD1 (6 bases). V lost 2 bases and J lost 2, with 9 bases in between. The CDR3 is made up of 14 amino acids. Per the germline V gene, CDR1 is LGHDT and CDR2 is YNNKEL (reference sequence). The CDR3 DNA follows: TGTGCCAGCAGCCAAATAACAGGGCAAGAGACCCAGTACTTC. Its translation is CASSQITGQETQYF.

V usage is TRBV4-1 and J usage is TRBJ2-7; TRBD1 might be the D (6 bases). There are 14 residues in the CDR3. The V gene's germline CDR1 is MGHRA and CDR2 YSYEKL. The V gene lost 3 bases and the J gene lost 2 bases, with 11 bases spanning the gap. CDR3 sequence reads: CASSQGHPTYEQYF. CDR3 nucleotide sequence: TGCGCCAGCAGCCAGGGACACCCGACCTACGAGCAGTACTTC.

This clone has a single count. The chain has TRBV5-1 and TRBJ2-1, with 8 positions matching TRBD1. Germline V gene sequence: CDR1 SGHRS, CDR2 YFSETQ. The CDR3 has 14 residues. V trimming: 0 bases; J trimming: 4 bases; junction bases outside the gene matches: 0. CDR3 nucleotide sequence: TGCGCCAGCAGCTTGGGACAGGGGTACAATGAGCAGTTCTTC. Translating it yields CASSLGQGYNEQFF.

This clone was counted a few times. The rearrangement uses TRBV5-6 and TRBJ1-5; D remains ambiguous. Germline V gives CDR1 SGHDT, CDR2 YYEEEE. The V end lost 2 bases, the J end lost 9 bases, and 12 bases lay between the germline ends. The CDR3 spans 13 residues. This chain's CDR3 is CASSFGSSTPQHF. The CDR3 DNA is TGTGCCAGCAGCTTTGGCAGTAGCACGCCCCAGCATTTT.